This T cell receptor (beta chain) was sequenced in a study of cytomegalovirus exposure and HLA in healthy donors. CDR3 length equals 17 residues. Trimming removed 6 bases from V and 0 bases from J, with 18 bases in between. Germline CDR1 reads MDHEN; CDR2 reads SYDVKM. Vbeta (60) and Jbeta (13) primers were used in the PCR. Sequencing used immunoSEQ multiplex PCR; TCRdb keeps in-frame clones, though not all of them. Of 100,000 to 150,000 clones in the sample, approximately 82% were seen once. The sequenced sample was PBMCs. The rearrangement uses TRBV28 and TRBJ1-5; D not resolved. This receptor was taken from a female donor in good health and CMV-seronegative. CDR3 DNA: TGTGCCAGCAGGACTTGGAGCTTAGAAGATAGCAATCAGCCCCAGCATTTT. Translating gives CASRTWSLEDSNQPQHF.